Detailed here is one T cell receptor beta chain. Germline V lookup: CDR1 DFQATT, CDR2 SNEGSKA (reference sequence). With 3 bases clipped from V and 0 bases from J, the junction kept 2 bases outside the gene matches. The CDR3 sequence is 15 residues long. This entry is derived from a study of CD8 T cells in Susac syndrome. After extraction with the RNeasy kit, roughly 0.5 to 1 ug of the RNA was reverse transcribed using random hexamers. Each CDR3 protein gets one entry after TCRdb re-called the immunoSEQ multiplex PCR reads with MiXCR. The sample has roughly 140,000 distinct CDR3 sequences; approximately 94% are singletons.

The receptor was derived from a human donor with multiple sclerosis. V and J are TRBV20-1 and TRBJ2-7, with 13 bases aligning to TRBD2. Sequenced: CD8+ T cells from PBMCs. As DNA, the CDR3 is TGCAGTGCTAGGGGACTAGCGGGGTCCTCCTACGAGCAGTACTTC. Translation gives CSARGLAGSSYEQYF.